This record concerns one TCR beta chain sequence. Antigen unknown. The data stem from a study of T cell responses to AZD1222 COVID-19 vaccine. Study details: Pooled in the analysis were second doses at about 4 or about 12 weeks.

Sequencing was performed with immunoSEQ multiplex PCR; in TCRdb, only in-frame clones are kept and a portion is missing. The sample shows more than 95,000 clones, over 70% of them seen only once. The study's findings and limits: Nearly half of spike-specific TCRs reportedly target unmutated variant regions. Rises in breadth and depth of Spike-specific TCRs came after two AZD1222 doses. The repertoires were collected only after the peak T cell response.

Sequences were derived from peripheral blood, sampled on day 0 of AZD1222 vaccination. The receptor comes from an adult in good health.

For the CDR3, the DNA is TGCGCCAGCAGCTTGAGGGCCCTTGGAGACTACTATGGCTACACCTTC. Protein product: CASSLRALGDYYGYTF. This chain joins TRBV5-1 and TRBJ1-2; D not resolved. Deletions cut 1 base from V and 3 bases from J, with 16 bases between. Germline CDR1 SGHRS, CDR2 YFSETQ. The CDR3 covers 16 residues. The variable domain in full, with the rest retrieved from reference TRBV5-1 and TRBJ1-2, is KAGVTQTPRYLIKTRGQQVTLSCSPISGHRSVSWYQQTPGQGLQFLFEYFSETQRNKGNFPGRFSGRQFSNSRSEMNVSTLELGDSALYLCASSLRALGDYYGYTFGSGTRLTVV.